This TCR beta chain is from a study of control samples from healthy donors and cancer patients. V was shortened by 4 bases and J by 0 bases, with 13 bases between the two germline ends. Germline CDR1 and CDR2: MDHEN and SYDVKM. CDR3 size: 16 residues. The assay was immunoSEQ multiplex PCR, and TCRdb's table has in-frame clones only and misses some. The sample lists about 140,000 clones; under 95% were seen once. The specimen was blood. This TCR derives from a man between 18 and 29 years old in good health. This chain uses TRBV28 with TRBJ1-3, with D perhaps TRBD1 (6 bases). CDR3 loop: CASSSLRGFSGNTIYF. The DNA of the CDR3 is TGTGCCAGCAGTTCCCTAAGGGGGTTCTCTGGAAACACCATATATTTT.